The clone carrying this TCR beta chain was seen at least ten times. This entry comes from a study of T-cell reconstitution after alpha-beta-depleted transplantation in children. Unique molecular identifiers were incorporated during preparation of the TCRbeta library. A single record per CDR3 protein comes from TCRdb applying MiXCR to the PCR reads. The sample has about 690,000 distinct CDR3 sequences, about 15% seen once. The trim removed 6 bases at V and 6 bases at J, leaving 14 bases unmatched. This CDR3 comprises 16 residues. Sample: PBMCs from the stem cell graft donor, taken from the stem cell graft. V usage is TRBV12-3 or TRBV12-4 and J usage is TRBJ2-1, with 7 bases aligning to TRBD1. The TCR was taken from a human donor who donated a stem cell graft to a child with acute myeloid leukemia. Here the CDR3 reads CASSPRTGIVGNEQFF. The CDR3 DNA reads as TGTGCCAGCAGCCCCAGGACAGGCATCGTGGGCAATGAGCAGTTCTTC.